Below, 11 T cell receptor beta chains from the same sample are listed, as sequenced in a study of CD8+ T cells in alopecia areata. RNA extraction was followed by reverse transcription into cDNA, which acted as the sequencing template. Only in-frame clones appear in the TCRdb table, and some are missing; sequencing was by immunoSEQ multiplex PCR. The sample has some 150,000 clones; roughly 60% are singletons. What was sequenced was CD8+ T cells sorted from blood. These receptors all stem from a human donor in good health.

The V and J genes are TRBV7-2 and TRBJ2-7; 7 nucleotides agree with TRBD2. From germline, CDR1 is SGHTA and CDR2 FQGNSA. This CDR3 spans 14 amino acids. V was pared by 7 bases and J by 4 bases, with 10 bases of the junction left unmatched. The CDR3 DNA is TGTGCCAGCAACCCATTGCGGGAGCGGTACGAGCAGTACTTC. The encoded protein is CASNPLRERYEQYF.

This clone was seen only a few times. The rearrangement links TRBV5-1 to TRBJ2-7; D remains unclear. This CDR3 is 12 amino acids long. Trimming took 2 bases from V and 5 from J, leaving 8 bases between them. Germline V gives CDR1 SGHRS, CDR2 YFSETQ. CDR3 loop: CASSFFPDEQYF. CDR3 bases: TGCGCCAGCAGCTTTTTTCCCGACGAGCAGTACTTC.

The rearrangement links TRBV27 to TRBJ2-6; D remains unclear. The germline gives CDR1 MNHEY, CDR2 SMNVEV (reference sequence). The CDR3 is 15 amino acids. Trimming left V 3 bases short and J 0 bases short, with 6 bases between. CDR3 nucleotides: TGTGCCAGCAGTTTCGATATCTCTGGGGCCAACGTCCTGACTTTC. Protein product: CASSFDISGANVLTF. The variable domain in full, with the rest retrieved from reference TRBV27 and TRBJ2-6, is EAQVTQNPRYLITVTGKKLTVTCSQNMNHEYMSWYRQDPGLGLRQIYYSMNVEVTDKGDVPEGYKVSRKEKRNFPLILESPSPNQTSLYFCASSFDISGANVLTFGAGSRLTVL.

This rearrangement joins TRBV27 to TRBJ2-3, with TRBD2 as a possible D gene (5 bases). The CDR3 length is 14 residues. V dropped 5 bases and J dropped 2 bases, with 11 bases sitting between them. CDR1 and CDR2 (germline): MNHEY, SMNVEV (reference sequence). The CDR3 region has the DNA TGTGCCAGCAGTACCCCGGGGAACACAGATACGCAGTATTTT. Translated, it gives CASSTPGNTDTQYF.

The V and J genes are TRBV6-1 and TRBJ1-1; maybe TRBD1 (5 bases). Germline V gene lookup returns CDR1 MNHNS and CDR2 SASEGT. The CDR3 extends over 13 amino acids. In nucleotides, the CDR3 is TGTGCAGAGGGCGCAGGGATGAACACTGAAGCTTTCTTT. The encoded protein is CAEGAGMNTEAFF.

This clone has just a few counts. V and J are TRBV5-6 and TRBJ1-1, with D uncertain. The CDR3 is 13 residues long. Germline-derived CDR1 and CDR2 are SGHDT and YYEEEE. V lost 4 bases and J 7 bases, leaving 14 bases between the germline ends. CDR3 amino acids: CASSLKSGGEAFF. CDR3 bases: TGTGCCAGCAGCCTTAAATCAGGCGGTGAAGCTTTCTTT.

This sequence joins TRBV4-1 and TRBJ2-7; D gene unclear. The CDR3 length is 12 residues. The V gene's germline CDR1 is MGHRA and CDR2 YSYEKL. V lost 4 bases and J 3 bases, leaving 7 bases between the germline ends. CDR3 DNA sequence: TGCGCCAGCAGCCTTTCTAACTACGAGCAGTACTTC. This sequence encodes CASSLSNYEQYF.

The DNA of the CDR3 is TGTGCCAGCAGCACGGAGGGCCTGGGCAAAAACATTCAGTACTTC. This encodes CASSTEGLGKNIQYF. The rearrangement joins TRBV7-9 to TRBJ2-4; perhaps TRBD2 as D (6 bases). The CDR3 has 15 amino acids. The germline V gene encodes CDR1 SEHNR and CDR2 FQNEAQ (reference sequence). V lost 5 bases and J 3 bases, leaving 14 bases between the germline ends.

The chain combines TRBV15 with TRBJ2-7; TRBD2 agrees at 11 bases. The germline gives CDR1 LNHNV, CDR2 YYDKDF (reference sequence). CDR3 size: 14 residues. V lost 6 bases to trimming and J lost 5 bases; unmatched junction nucleotides: 6. DNA of the CDR3: TGTGCCACCAGGGTAGCGGGAGGGCCCCACGAGCAGTACTTC. Amino acid sequence: CATRVAGGPHEQYF.

V gene TRBV29-1 combines with J gene TRBJ2-7; weak D call: TRBD1 (6 bases). Trimming removed 7 bases from V and 2 bases from J, with 18 bases in between. The CDR3 sequence is 14 residues long. Germline V gene lookup returns CDR1 SQVTM and CDR2 ANQGSEA. CDR3 in DNA: TGCAGCGGGGGACACTCTGGATCGCCCTACGAGCAGTACTTC. This codes for CSGGHSGSPYEQYF.

This clone was seen a handful of times. The sample has other DNA sequences that encode this CDR3 too. The CDR3 sequence: CASSLSGANVLTF. CDR3 nucleotide sequence: TGTGCCAGCAGTTTATCTGGGGCCAACGTCCTGACTTTC. The chain has TRBV27 and TRBJ2-6; D is unresolved. The CDR3 loop spans 13 amino acids. Germline loops: CDR1 MNHEY, CDR2 SMNVEV (reference sequence). V lost 0 bases to trimming and J lost 3 bases, with 0 bases between them.